These 20 T cell receptor beta chains came from one sample sequenced in a study of T cells after yellow fever vaccination. TCRdb reprocessed the 5' RACE reads via MiXCR and lists one record per CDR3 protein. Seen here are some 670,000 distinct CDR3 sequences, more than 9% observed once, and the top ten hold approximately 15%. Sequences were derived from PBMCs, sampled on the day of the yellow fever booster vaccination. The receptors derive from a man aged 30 to 45 who received the YFV17D yellow fever vaccine.

The genes are TRBV11-2 and TRBJ2-5, with 7 bases identical to TRBD1. Germline V lookup: CDR1 SGHAT, CDR2 FQNNGV. V was clipped by 5 bases and J by 5 bases; unmatched bases: 5. The CDR3 is 13 amino acids. The CDR3 reads CASSPGTAETQYF. The CDR3 nucleotides are TGTGCCAGCAGCCCCGGGACAGCTGAGACCCAGTACTTC.

The V call is TRBV18, the J call TRBJ2-1; D is possibly TRBD1 or TRBD2 (5 bases each). The CDR3 length is 11 residues. V gave up 3 bases and J gave up 15 bases, with 12 bases separating them. Germline CDR1 KGHSH, CDR2 LQKENI. The CDR3 protein is CASSPPGTLFF. The DNA for the CDR3 is TGTGCCAGCTCACCCCCCGGGACCCTGTTCTTC.

This clonotype has just a few counts. This chain connects TRBV20-1 to TRBJ2-3; D is ambiguous. Trimming shortened V by 3 bases and J by 3 bases, and 10 bases separated the two germline ends. The CDR3 consists of 13 residues. Germline CDR1 DFQATT, CDR2 SNEGSKA (reference sequence). The chain's CDR3 is CSASVSVTDTQYF. For the CDR3, the DNA is TGCAGTGCTAGTGTATCGGTTACAGATACGCAGTATTTT.

The V gene is TRBV7-9, the J gene TRBJ1-4; maybe TRBD1 (6 bases). The CDR3 length is 14 residues. Germline values: CDR1 SEHNR, CDR2 FQNEAQ (reference sequence). Deletions cut 4 bases from V and 8 bases from J, with 14 bases between. The CDR3 protein is CASSSRGGGEKLFF. The CDR3 nucleotides read TGTGCCAGCAGCTCCAGGGGAGGGGGAGAAAAACTGTTTTTT.

The chain combines TRBV29-1 with TRBJ2-7; D may be TRBD1 or TRBD2 (7 bases each). V lost 4 bases, J lost 7 bases, and 14 bases lay in between. The CDR3 consists of 12 residues. Germline-derived CDR1 and CDR2 are SQVTM and ANQGSEA. The CDR3 spells CSVGRQGGEQYF. In DNA, the CDR3 is TGCAGCGTTGGGCGACAGGGAGGGGAGCAGTACTTC.

This clonotype has only a few counts. J is TRBJ2-1 and V is TRBV6-6; D is perhaps TRBD1 (5 bases). In germline, CDR1 is MNHNY, CDR2 SVGAGI (reference sequence). Trimming shortened V by 8 bases and J by 9 bases, and 11 bases separated the two germline ends. The CDR3 spans 11 residues. The CDR3 DNA is TGTGCCAGCGGCAGGGTGTCTGAGCAGTTCTTC. Translation gives CASGRVSEQFF.

V usage is TRBV5-1 and J usage is TRBJ2-7, with D possibly TRBD1 on 6 matching bases. CDR1 is SGHRS and CDR2 is YFSETQ in the germline V gene. This CDR3 spans 13 amino acids. Trimming left V 5 bases short and J 2 bases short, with 11 bases between. DNA of the CDR3: TGCGCCAGCAGGAAGGGACAAGCCTACGAGCAGTACTTC. This sequence encodes CASRKGQAYEQYF.

This clonotype was detected ten times or more. The chain is built from TRBV7-8 and TRBJ2-5; no clear D. The CDR3 sequence is 16 residues long. Germline CDR1 SGHVS, CDR2 FQNEAQ. V was cut by 4 bases and J by 4 bases, with 19 bases left in between. The CDR3 loop is CASSSLQDLSRETQYF. DNA of the CDR3: TGTGCCAGCAGCTCTTTACAAGACTTATCGCGAGAGACCCAGTACTTC.

This clonotype was detected only a few times. The gene calls are TRBV7-8 and TRBJ2-1, with D possibly matching TRBD2 (6 bases). Germline V gene data show CDR1 as SGHVS and CDR2 as FQNEAQ. The CDR3 has 15 amino acids. With 5 bases removed from V and 0 bases from J, the gap between germline ends came to 11 bases. The CDR3 sequence: CASSRKEGSYNEQFF. DNA of the CDR3: TGTGCCAGCAGCAGAAAGGAGGGCTCCTACAATGAGCAGTTCTTC. The full variable domain, in which reference TRBV7-8 and TRBJ2-1 provide the parts outside the CDR3, is GAGVSQSPRYKVAKRGQDVALRCDPISGHVSLFWYQQALGQGPEFLTYFQNEAQLDKSGLPSDRFFAERPEGSVSTLKIQRTQQEDSAVYLCASSRKEGSYNEQFFGPGTRLTVL.

This clonotype appeared a few times. This sequence joins TRBV18 and TRBJ1-5; 10 nucleotides agree with TRBD1. Germline V gene sequence: CDR1 KGHSH, CDR2 LQKENI. J gave up 1 base and V 4 bases, and 7 bases lay outside the gene matches. The CDR3 runs to 17 residues. The chain's CDR3 is CASSLTGTGVSNQPQHF. CDR3 bases: TGTGCCAGCTCACTCACCGGGACAGGGGTCAGCAATCAGCCCCAGCATTTT.

The gene calls are TRBV6-5 and TRBJ1-6; D might be TRBD1 (5 bases). Germline values: CDR1 MNHEY, CDR2 SVGAGI. The CDR3 length is 14 residues. Trimming cost V 2 bases and J 14 bases, with 16 bases left between them. The CDR3 is CASSYIGGRNTLHF. For the CDR3, the DNA is TGTGCCAGCAGTTACATTGGGGGGAGGAACACCCTCCACTTT.

This clonotype has only a few counts. The CDR3 DNA reads as TGTGCCAGCAGGACCGGGACGTCGCAAGAGACCCAGTACTTC. Translated, it gives CASRTGTSQETQYF. This sequence joins TRBV28 and TRBJ2-5, with D tentatively TRBD1 or TRBD2 (5 bases each). Germline-derived CDR1 and CDR2 are MDHEN and SYDVKM. This CDR3 is 14 amino acids long. V lost 6 bases and J 2 bases, leaving 13 bases between the germline ends.

The CDR3 protein is CASSLEGLAGGWLSGANVLTF. Written as DNA, the CDR3 is TGCGCCAGCAGCTTGGAGGGACTAGCGGGAGGTTGGCTCTCTGGGGCCAACGTCCTGACTTTC. This chain links TRBV5-1 with TRBJ2-6; 15 nucleotides agree with TRBD2. The CDR3 covers 21 residues. Germline V gives CDR1 SGHRS, CDR2 YFSETQ. The junction had 7 bases not matched to a gene; V was cut back by 0 bases and J by 0 bases.

V is TRBV5-8 and J is TRBJ2-1; D unclear. The CDR3 has 13 residues. The V and J ends lost 7 bases and 1 base respectively, with 9 bases between them. The germline gives CDR1 SGHTS, CDR2 YDEGEE. Here the CDR3 reads CASRIGSYNEQFF. CDR3 coding DNA: TGTGCCAGCCGAATTGGGTCCTACAATGAGCAGTTCTTC.

This clonotype showed up just a few times. This chain connects TRBV27 to TRBJ2-5; 13 nucleotides line up with TRBD2. This CDR3 has 15 residues. Trimming took 6 bases from V and 5 from J; bases not matched to a gene: 6. Germline CDR1 MNHEY, CDR2 SMNVEV (reference sequence). The CDR3 reads CASRRGLAGTETQYF. The CDR3 nucleotides read TGTGCCAGCAGGAGGGGACTAGCGGGAACGGAGACCCAGTACTTC.

This clonotype was seen only once. The chain employs TRBV12-3 or TRBV12-4 and TRBJ1-1; the D gene is possibly TRBD1 (6 bases). The CDR3 covers 12 residues. Trimming cost V 3 bases and J 11 bases, with 13 bases left between them. The CDR3 region is CASSLGRGMAFF. The DNA of the CDR3 is TGTGCCAGCAGTTTGGGAAGGGGGATGGCTTTCTTT.

This clonotype was recorded a few times. The chain combines TRBV9 with TRBJ2-1, with D possibly being TRBD1 or TRBD2 (5 bases each). Trimming took off 3 bases at V and 15 bases at J, with 13 bases between the two ends. The CDR3 sequence is 11 residues long. Germline assignment: CDR1 SGDLS and CDR2 YYNGEE. DNA of the CDR3: TGTGCCAGCAGCGGGGGGACCAGTGCGTTCTTC. Encoded protein: CASSGGTSAFF.

This clonotype was counted between two and nine times. The V gene is TRBV12-3 or TRBV12-4, the J gene TRBJ2-1, with a possible D match to TRBD1 (5 bases). The germline V and J ends were trimmed by 6 bases and 8 bases, with 20 bases remaining between them. The CDR3 is 15 amino acids. In nucleotides, the CDR3 is TGTGCCAGCAGCCCTAGGGGTGCCCCACGGGATGAGCAGTTCTTC. This encodes CASSPRGAPRDEQFF.

This clonotype has just a few counts. This chain joins TRBV20-1 and TRBJ1-1, with no clear D. The V gene lost 6 bases and the J gene lost 5 bases, with 16 bases spanning the gap. CDR1 is DFQATT, CDR2 SNEGSKA, per germline (reference sequence). The CDR3 totals 13 residues. For the CDR3, the DNA is TGCAGTGCCGAGGAGGGCGCGGGGACTGAAGCTTTCTTT. As protein: CSAEEGAGTEAFF.

The gene calls are TRBV20-1 and TRBJ2-1; D is undetermined. Germline V gene lookup returns CDR1 DFQATT and CDR2 SNEGSKA (reference sequence). Trimming took off 5 bases at V and 2 bases at J, with 13 bases between the two ends. The CDR3 spans 14 residues. The CDR3 nucleotides read TGCAGTGCTGAGGCTACTCCTGCCTACAATGAGCAGTTCTTC. This sequence encodes CSAEATPAYNEQFF.